These 15 T cell receptor beta chains were sequenced from one sample in a study of beta chain features in type 1 diabetes. Expressed TCRB transcripts were sequenced because the entire RNA isolate underwent reverse transcription. Generated by immunoSEQ multiplex PCR, the TCRdb table keeps only in-frame clones and is missing some. Of 250,000 to 400,000 clones detected, around 15% appear once; the ten largest clones hold more than 6.5%. The sample consisted of central memory CD4+ T cells from blood. All receptors come from a man younger than 40 in good health.

A word on this clone: A read error may account for a junction end that differs from germline. The J gene is TRBJ1-4, the V gene TRBV7-9; the D is unclear. The CDR3 runs 15 residues. Germline V gives CDR1 SEHNR, CDR2 FQNEAQ (reference sequence). The CDR3 DNA is TGCGCCAGCAGCCAACCGCCTCGAGCTAATGAAAAACTGTTTTTT. Its translation: CASSQPPRANEKLFF.

This clone was seen more than once but under ten times. This rearrangement joins TRBV5-1 to TRBJ1-1, with TRBD1 as a possible D gene (5 bases). Germline values: CDR1 SGHRS, CDR2 YFSETQ. There are 14 residues in the CDR3. V gave up 0 bases and J gave up 8 bases, with 14 bases separating them. The DNA for the CDR3 is TGCGCCAGCAGCTTGGAGTATTTCGGGACCGAAGCTTTCTTT. The encoded protein is CASSLEYFGTEAFF.

This clone was observed a few times. The rearrangement links TRBV7-8 to TRBJ1-2; no clear D. With 5 bases removed from V and 2 bases from J, the gap between germline ends came to 9 bases. This CDR3 contains 13 residues. The germline V gene encodes CDR1 SGHVS and CDR2 FQNEAQ. This CDR3 reads CASSVGVNYGYTF. DNA of the CDR3: TGTGCCAGCAGCGTCGGGGTAAACTATGGCTACACCTTC.

This chain uses TRBV7-9 with TRBJ1-2; D ambiguous. Trimming took off 0 bases at V and 8 bases at J, with 13 bases between the two ends. Germline V gene lookup returns CDR1 SEHNR and CDR2 FQNEAQ (reference sequence). This CDR3 is built from 14 residues. Here the CDR3 DNA reads TGTGCCAGCAGCTTAGCGCAAACCAGCCAAGGCTACACCTTC. Translation: CASSLAQTSQGYTF.

Turning to this clone: This sample includes further DNA sequences coding for the same CDR3. This sequence joins TRBV5-1 and TRBJ2-3, with TRBD2 matching over 7 bases. Germline V gene lookup returns CDR1 SGHRS and CDR2 YFSETQ. The CDR3 is 14 amino acids. The V gene end was trimmed by 0 bases and the J gene end by 5 bases; junction bases not matched to a gene: 3. DNA for the CDR3: TGCGCCAGCAGCTTGGTGCGGGAGCGAGATACGCAGTATTTT. Its protein product is CASSLVRERDTQYF.

CDR3 sequence (DNA): TGTGCCAGCAGCAATTTTTCCCCCGCTGAAGCTTTCTTT. As protein: CASSNFSPAEAFF. This chain connects TRBV7-2 to TRBJ1-1; D gene uncertain. Germline CDR1 and CDR2: SGHTA and FQGNSA. Trimming removed 5 bases at V and 6 bases at J, with 13 bases between. CDR3 length: 13 residues.

This clone was picked up a small number of times. The chain employs TRBV14 and TRBJ1-1; D possibly corresponds to TRBD1 (5 bases). Germline V gives CDR1 SGHDN, CDR2 FVKESK. Trimming left V 0 bases short and J 5 bases short, with 16 bases between. This CDR3 comprises 16 residues. CDR3 residues: CASSQDYTRAGTEAFF. The CDR3 nucleotides are TGTGCCAGCAGCCAAGATTATACCAGGGCGGGTACTGAAGCTTTCTTT. The full variable domain, with the rest looked up from reference TRBV14 and TRBJ1-1, is EAGVTQFPSHSVIEKGQTVTLRCDPISGHDNLYWYRRVMGKEIKFLLHFVKESKQDESGMPNNRFLAERTGGTYSTLKVQPAELEDSGVYFCASSQDYTRAGTEAFFGQGTRLTVV.

This clone was counted between two and nine times. V gene TRBV2 combines with J gene TRBJ1-3; 9 bases agree with TRBD1. This CDR3 has 16 residues. J gave up 1 base and V 1 base, and 2 bases lay outside the gene matches. CDR1 and CDR2 (germline): SNHLY, FYNNEI. The CDR3 DNA follows: TGTGCCAGCAGTGAAGGGACAGGGGTTTCTGGAAACACCATATATTTT. Amino acids: CASSEGTGVSGNTIYF. Drawing the rest from reference TRBV2 and TRBJ1-3, the complete variable domain is EPEVTQTPSHQVTQMGQEVILRCVPISNHLYFYWYRQILGQKVEFLVSFYNNEISEKSEIFDDQFSVERPDGSNFTLKIRSTKLEDSAMYFCASSEGTGVSGNTIYFGEGSWLTVV.

The V call is TRBV7-2, the J call TRBJ2-3; either TRBD1 or TRBD2 may fit D (5 bases each). Germline values: CDR1 SGHTA, CDR2 FQGNSA. The CDR3 sequence is 18 residues long. With 1 base removed from V and 1 base from J, the gap between germline ends came to 18 bases. The CDR3 sequence: CASSLGWGRRARTDTQYF. For the CDR3, the DNA is TGTGCCAGCAGCTTAGGCTGGGGACGACGAGCGCGCACAGATACGCAGTATTTT.

Note on this clone: Other nucleotide sequences from this sample produce the same CDR3. This chain connects TRBV7-2 to TRBJ2-3; D possibly matches TRBD1 or TRBD2 (7 bases each). The CDR3 covers 16 residues. Germline CDR1 SGHTA, CDR2 FQGNSA. V gave up 5 bases and J gave up 1 base, with 16 bases separating them. Here the CDR3 reads CASSRGLRGGTDTQYF. DNA for the CDR3: TGTGCCAGCAGCAGGGGGCTCCGGGGGGGCACAGATACGCAGTATTTT.

This rearrangement joins TRBV6-5 to TRBJ2-5; tentative D call: TRBD2 (6 bases). The CDR3 length is 15 residues. CDR1 is MNHEY and CDR2 is SVGAGI in the germline V gene. Trimming pared 5 bases from V and 2 bases from J, leaving 15 bases between. CDR3 nucleotide sequence: TGTGCCAGCAGTCACGGAGGGCCGGGGCAAGAGACCCAGTACTTC. Residues: CASSHGGPGQETQYF.

Only a few counts were recorded for this clone. Other DNA sequences in the sample encode the same CDR3. The chain couples TRBV7-2 to TRBJ1-2, with D tentatively TRBD1 (6 bases). CDR3 length: 12 amino acids. The V gene lost 5 bases and the J gene lost 4 bases, with 8 bases spanning the gap. Germline CDR1 SGHTA, CDR2 FQGNSA. The CDR3 sequence: CASSLGGYGYTF. CDR3 nucleotides: TGTGCCAGCAGCCTAGGGGGCTATGGCTACACCTTC.

There are a few counts of this clone. CDR3 protein: CASSQRGLVARNEQFF. The CDR3 DNA sequence: TGTGCCAGCAGCCAGCGGGGACTAGTGGCGCGTAATGAGCAGTTCTTC. The chain joins TRBV7-2 to TRBJ2-1; TRBD2 matches 8 bases. Germline V gives CDR1 SGHTA, CDR2 FQGNSA. This CDR3 is 16 amino acids long. The J segment lost 7 bases and the V segment lost 5 bases, leaving 13 bases of the junction unmatched.

This clone was recorded at least ten times. This sequence joins TRBV30 and TRBJ2-1, with 8 nucleotides matching TRBD2. V was clipped by 6 bases and J by 3 bases; unmatched bases: 4. The CDR3 contains 13 residues. CDR1 is GTSNPN, CDR2 SVGIG, per germline (reference sequence). The DNA of the CDR3 is TGTGCCTGCACAGCGGGAGACTACAATGAGCAGTTCTTC. Its protein is CACTAGDYNEQFF.

This clone was seen many times. In DNA, the CDR3 is TGTGCCAGCAGTTTGCGTGCACAGATCGAGTACTTC. As protein: CASSLRAQIEYF. This chain uses TRBV28 with TRBJ2-5; D uncertain. The CDR3 spans 12 residues. In germline, CDR1 is MDHEN, CDR2 SYDVKM. With 3 bases removed from V and 12 bases from J, the gap between germline ends came to 14 bases.